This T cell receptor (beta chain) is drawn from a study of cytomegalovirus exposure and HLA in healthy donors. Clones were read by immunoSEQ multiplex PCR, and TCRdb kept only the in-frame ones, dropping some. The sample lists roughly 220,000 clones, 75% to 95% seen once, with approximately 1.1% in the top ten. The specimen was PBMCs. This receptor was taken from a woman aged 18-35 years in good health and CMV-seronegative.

CDR3 region: CASSVAWGQGAEAFF. The DNA of the CDR3 is TGTGCCAGCAGCGTAGCTTGGGGCCAGGGGGCTGAAGCTTTCTTT. The chain has TRBV9 and TRBJ1-1, with 7 bases that match TRBD1. The CDR3 is made up of 15 amino acids. CDR1 SGDLS and CDR2 YYNGEE come from the germline V gene. V lost 0 bases, J lost 6 bases, and 8 bases stayed unmatched.